The entry below describes one TCR beta chain. What it binds is not known. This record belongs to a study of T cell responses to AZD1222 COVID-19 vaccine. The study's findings and limits: The study reported that nearly half of spike-specific TCRs target unmutated variant regions. White British ancestry dominated among donors, who included more females, and clonal diversity was possibly underestimated. CD4 TCRs associated with vaccination spanned spike, dominating at 160-218 and 743-854.

Sequencing was performed with immunoSEQ multiplex PCR; in TCRdb, only in-frame clones are kept and a portion is missing. Among 80,000 or so clones listed, over 80% were seen once. The starting material was peripheral blood, obtained on day 0 of MenACWY control vaccination. This clonotype originated in an adult in good health.

CDR3 nucleotides: TGTGCCAGCGCTGGGTACAATGAGCAGTTCTTC. It is translated as CASAGYNEQFF. This chain uses TRBV6-5 with TRBJ2-1; D gene ambiguous. Germline values: CDR1 MNHEY, CDR2 SVGAGI. The CDR3 loop spans 11 amino acids. Deletions cut 8 bases from V and 4 bases from J, with 6 bases between.